This T cell receptor beta chain is drawn from a study of blood T cell repertoires in COVID-19. About the research overall: The United States, Italy and Spain supplied acute and convalescent COVID-19 samples.

The repertoire was sequenced with immunoSEQ multiplex PCR; TCRdb's copy has only in-frame clones and lacks some. Of 250,000 to 350,000 clones detected, nearly 90% appear once; the ten largest clones hold under 3.5%. Participants, about 18 to 100 years old, spanned around 25 US areas. The junction had 13 bases not matched to a gene; V was cut back by 6 bases and J by 10 bases. CDR3 length: 14 residues. The germline gives CDR1 KGHSH, CDR2 LQKENI. The source material was PBMCs or T cells enriched from blood (not recorded which). The chain links TRBV18 to TRBJ1-1; 8 bases are shared with TRBD1. This sequence originates from a woman aged 45-59 years who had been exposed to COVID-19. CDR3 nucleotides: TGTGCCAGCTCGGGAGATACAGGGGGGGCTGGAGCTTTCTTT. Amino acids: CASSGDTGGAGAFF.